The clone carrying this T cell receptor beta chain has just a few counts. Its antigen is unknown. The CDR3 consists of 14 residues. In germline, CDR1 is DFQATT, CDR2 SNEGSKA (reference sequence). With 0 bases removed from V and 4 bases from J, the gap between germline ends came to 12 bases. This entry comes from a study of T cell repertoires in cytomegalovirus infection. Study summary: It was recently identified HLA-C-restricted and well-studied HLA-B-restricted CMV epitopes that the study used. Study outcomes and limitations: Summed frequency of public TCR beta families distinguished CMV carriers with the relevant HLA.

One entry per CDR3 protein results from TCRdb running MiXCR on the reads. In the table there are 650,000 to 900,000 distinct CDR3 sequences, over 25% of which are singletons. This sample comprised cultured CD8+ T cells from PBMCs, obtained from culture after CMV antigen stimulation. The rearrangement links TRBV20-1 to TRBJ1-2, with unresolved D. The clonotype originates from a human donor in good health (CMV status not recorded). Some clones in this sample may be carry-over from other donors' samples. Here the CDR3 reads CSARDVERSYGYTF. The DNA of the CDR3 is TGCAGTGCTAGAGATGTAGAGCGGAGCTATGGCTACACCTTC.